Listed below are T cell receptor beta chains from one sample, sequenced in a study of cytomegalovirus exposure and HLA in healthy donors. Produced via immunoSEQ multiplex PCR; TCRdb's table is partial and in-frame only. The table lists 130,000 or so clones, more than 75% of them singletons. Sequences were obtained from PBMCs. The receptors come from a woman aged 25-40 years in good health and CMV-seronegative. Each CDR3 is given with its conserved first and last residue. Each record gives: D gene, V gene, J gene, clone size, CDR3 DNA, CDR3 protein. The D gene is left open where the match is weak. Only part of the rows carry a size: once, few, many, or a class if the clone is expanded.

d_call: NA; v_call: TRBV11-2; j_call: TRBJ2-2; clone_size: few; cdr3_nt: TGTGCCAGCAGCTCAGGACGAGGTAGCGGTCCCGGGGAGCTGTTTTTT; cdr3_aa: CASSSGRGSGPGELFF
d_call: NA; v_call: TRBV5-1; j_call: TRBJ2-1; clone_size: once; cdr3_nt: TGCGCCAGCAGATACAGACCTGAAAACAATGAGCAGTTCTTC; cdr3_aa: CASRYRPENNEQFF
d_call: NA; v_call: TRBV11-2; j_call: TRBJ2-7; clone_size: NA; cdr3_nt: TGTGCCAGCACCACTCTCGGACAGTCCTACGAGCAGTACTTC; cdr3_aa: CASTTLGQSYEQYF
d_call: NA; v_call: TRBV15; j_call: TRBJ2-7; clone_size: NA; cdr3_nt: TGTGCCACCAGCCGCCCTGCCCCGGCGGGTGCCGAGCAGTACTTC; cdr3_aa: CATSRPAPAGAEQYF
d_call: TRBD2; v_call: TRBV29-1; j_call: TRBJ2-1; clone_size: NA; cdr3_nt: TGCAGCGTTGAGGGAGCGGGGGGGCTGTCCTACAATGAGCAGTTCTTC; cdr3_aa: CSVEGAGGLSYNEQFF
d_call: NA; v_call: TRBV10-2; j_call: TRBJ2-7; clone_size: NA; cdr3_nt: TGCGCCAGCAGTGGCTCAGGGGGGCCTCTCTACGAGCAGTACTTC; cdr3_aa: CASSGSGGPLYEQYF
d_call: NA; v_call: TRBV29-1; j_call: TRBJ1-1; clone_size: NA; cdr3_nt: TGCAGCGTGTCCCCGGAGGGCTGGAACACTGAAGCTTTCTTT; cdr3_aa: CSVSPEGWNTEAFF
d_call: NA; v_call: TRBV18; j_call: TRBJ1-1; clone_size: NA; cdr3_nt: TGTGCCAGCTCACCACCAGGCGCGGGGGCGGCGAACACTGAAGCTTTCTTT; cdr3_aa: CASSPPGAGAANTEAFF
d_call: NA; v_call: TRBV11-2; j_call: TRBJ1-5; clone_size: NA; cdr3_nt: TGTGCCAGCAGCTGGGGGGGCGGGGAGGAGCAGCCCCAGCATTTT; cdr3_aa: CASSWGGGEEQPQHF
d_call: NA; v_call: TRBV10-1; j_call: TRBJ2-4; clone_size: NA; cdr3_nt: TGCGCCAGCAGTGAGGCAGGGAAGGAAAACATTCAGTACTTC; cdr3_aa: CASSEAGKENIQYF
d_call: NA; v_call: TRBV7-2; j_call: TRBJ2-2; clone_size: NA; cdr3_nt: TGTGCCAGCAGCTTACAAGCAGGGTCGAACACCGGGGAGCTGTTTTTT; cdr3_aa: CASSLQAGSNTGELFF
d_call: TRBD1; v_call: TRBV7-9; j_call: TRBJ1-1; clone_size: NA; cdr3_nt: TGTGCCAGCAGCGTCGGACAGGTTAACACTGAAGCTTTCTTT; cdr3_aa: CASSVGQVNTEAFF
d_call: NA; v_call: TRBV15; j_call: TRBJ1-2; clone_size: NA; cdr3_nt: TGTGCCACCAGCAGAGATCGAGCATTTACCACCTTC; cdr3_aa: CATSRDRAFTTF
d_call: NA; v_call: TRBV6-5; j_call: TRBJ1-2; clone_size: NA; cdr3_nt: TGTGCCAGCAGTTCCCCCCGGGAGGGCTATGGCTACACCTTC; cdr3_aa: CASSSPREGYGYTF
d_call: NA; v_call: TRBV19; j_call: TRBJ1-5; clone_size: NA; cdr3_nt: TGTGCCAGTAGTCTAACGGGACTTTATCAGCCCCAGCATTTT; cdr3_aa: CASSLTGLYQPQHF
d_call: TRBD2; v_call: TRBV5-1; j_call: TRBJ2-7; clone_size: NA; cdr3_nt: TGCGCCAGCAAATTGGGGACTAGCGGGGCCTACGAGCAGTACTTC; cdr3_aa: CASKLGTSGAYEQYF
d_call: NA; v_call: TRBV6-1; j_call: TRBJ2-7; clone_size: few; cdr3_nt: TGTGCCAGCAGTGAAGTGGGGGGAGCCTACGAGCAGTACTTC; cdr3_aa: CASSEVGGAYEQYF
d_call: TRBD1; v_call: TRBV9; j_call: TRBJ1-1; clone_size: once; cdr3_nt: TGTGCCAGCAGCGCTACAGGGGGAAGTACTGAAGCTTTCTTT; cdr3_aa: CASSATGGSTEAFF
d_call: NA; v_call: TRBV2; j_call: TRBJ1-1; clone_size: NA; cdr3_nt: TGTGCCAGCAGTCCGACATTGAACACTGAAGCTTTCTTT; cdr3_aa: CASSPTLNTEAFF
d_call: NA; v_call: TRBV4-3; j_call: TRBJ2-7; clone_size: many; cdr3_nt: TGCGCCAGCAGCCAAGCGGGGGGCGCAAGGTCACGCGGGGCTTCCTACGAGCAGTACTTC; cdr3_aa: CASSQAGGARSRGASYEQYF
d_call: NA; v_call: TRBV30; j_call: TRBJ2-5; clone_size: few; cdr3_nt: TGTGCCTGGACCCCCGGGGGACGAGGGCGCGGGACCCAGTACTTC; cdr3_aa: CAWTPGGRGRGTQYF
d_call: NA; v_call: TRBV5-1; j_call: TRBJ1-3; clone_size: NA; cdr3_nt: TGCGCCAGCAGCTTGGCCTCCTCTCTAAACACCATATATTTT; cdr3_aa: CASSLASSLNTIYF
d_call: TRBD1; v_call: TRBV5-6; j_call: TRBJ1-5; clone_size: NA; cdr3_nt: TGTGCCAGCAGCTCCGGGACAGGGGCTGAGCCCCAGCATTTT; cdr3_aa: CASSSGTGAEPQHF
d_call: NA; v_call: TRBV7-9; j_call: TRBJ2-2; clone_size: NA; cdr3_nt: TGTGCCAGCAGACGGGACAAGAACACCGGGGAGCTGTTTTTT; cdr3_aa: CASRRDKNTGELFF
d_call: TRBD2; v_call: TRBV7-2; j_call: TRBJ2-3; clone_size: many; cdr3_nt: TGTGCCAGCAGCCAGCACGGGAAGCGGGGGATTACAGATACGCAGTATTTT; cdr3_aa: CASSQHGKRGITDTQYF